These T cell receptor beta chains were read from a single sample in a study of cytomegalovirus exposure and HLA in healthy donors. Sequencing was performed with immunoSEQ multiplex PCR; in TCRdb, only in-frame clones are kept and a portion is missing. The table has over 90,000 clones, 55% to 75% seen once. Sequencing used PBMCs. The receptors come from a man aged 60 to 75 in good health and CMV-seronegative. The CDR3 runs from the conserved cysteine through the conserved F or W. A D gene is named only where the DNA matches it firmly. Only some rows state a clone size, as once, few, many or a class for expanded clones.

length,J,size,V,D,CDR3,DNA
16,TRBJ2-6,.,TRBV5-4,.,CASSLRARSGANVLTF,TGTGCCAGCAGCTTGCGTGCCAGATCTGGGGCCAACGTCCTGACTTTC
13,TRBJ2-5,.,TRBV10-2,.,CASSVTIQETQYF,TGCGCCAGCAGTGTGACAATCCAAGAGACCCAGTACTTC
16,TRBJ2-1,medium-sized,TRBV28,TRBD2,CASNTSPAGGLGEQFF,TGTGCCAGCAACACATCCCCGGCGGGGGGCTTGGGTGAGCAGTTCTTC
17,TRBJ2-1,few,TRBV9,TRBD2,CASSVDPGLGNRNEQFF,TGTGCCAGCAGCGTAGATCCGGGACTAGGGAACCGCAATGAGCAGTTCTTC
14,TRBJ2-7,few,TRBV6-1,TRBD2,CASSRSGSSYEQYF,TGTGCCAGCAGCAGAAGCGGGAGCTCCTACGAGCAGTACTTC
15,TRBJ1-3,few,TRBV7-2,.,CASSTIASSGNTIYF,TGTGCCAGCAGCACAATAGCGAGCTCTGGAAACACCATATATTTT
16,TRBJ2-7,many,TRBV6-5,TRBD1,CASSSTPGQGAFEQYF,TGTGCCAGCAGTTCTACGCCGGGACAGGGGGCCTTCGAGCAGTACTTC
19,TRBJ2-3,few,TRBV9,TRBD2,CASSVATMASGDNTDTQYF,TGTGCCAGCAGCGTAGCTACGATGGCTAGCGGGGACAACACAGATACGCAGTATTTT
16,TRBJ2-2,.,TRBV5-1,TRBD2,CASSTPLAGGTGELFF,TGCGCCAGCAGCACTCCACTAGCGGGGGGGACCGGGGAGCTGTTTTTT
15,TRBJ1-1,.,TRBV10-3,.,CAISEPPTVNTEAFF,TGTGCCATCAGTGAGCCCCCGACAGTGAACACTGAAGCTTTCTTT
15,TRBJ1-4,.,TRBV6-4,.,CASRIGQLQNEKLFF,TGTGCCAGCAGGATAGGACAGTTGCAGAATGAAAAACTGTTTTTT
17,TRBJ2-2,.,TRBV28,TRBD2,CASSSTSGGVIGGELFF,TGTGCCAGCAGTTCGACTAGCGGGGGGGTCATAGGCGGGGAGCTGTTTTTT
17,TRBJ2-2,.,TRBV19,TRBD1,CASSIVLTGRGTGELFF,TGTGCCAGTAGTATAGTCTTGACAGGGCGCGGGACCGGGGAGCTGTTTTTT
15,TRBJ2-2,.,TRBV30,.,CAWGGADRAAGELFF,TGTGCCTGGGGGGGGGCTGACCGCGCGGCCGGGGAGCTGTTTTTT
15,TRBJ1-1,few,TRBV6-4,TRBD1,CASKTGVRGNAEAFF,TGTGCCAGCAAAACAGGGGTCCGCGGGAACGCTGAAGCTTTCTTT
17,TRBJ1-6,.,TRBV21-1,.,CASSKVSDREVNSPLHF,TGTGCCAGCAGCAAAGTTTCAGACAGGGAAGTTAATTCACCCCTCCACTTT
15,TRBJ2-5,few,TRBV25-1,TRBD1,CASSRDRGRGETQYF,TGTGCCAGCAGTAGGGACAGGGGGCGCGGAGAGACCCAGTACTTC
13,TRBJ1-5,.,TRBV5-4,.,CASSSGSSQPQHF,TGTGCCAGCAGCTCCGGGTCCAGCCAGCCCCAGCATTTT
14,TRBJ1-6,many,TRBV6-5,TRBD1,CASSLTGDNSPLHF,TGTGCCAGCAGTCTGACAGGGGATAATTCACCCCTCCACTTT
14,TRBJ1-5,.,TRBV29-1,.,CSVAGGTGNQPQHF,TGCAGCGTTGCGGGGGGAACCGGCAATCAGCCCCAGCATTTT
14,TRBJ1-1,once,TRBV28,TRBD1,CASSSQGAGTEAFF,TGTGCCAGCAGTTCCCAGGGGGCAGGGACTGAAGCTTTCTTT
13,TRBJ2-5,.,TRBV5-1,.,CASTLQGEETQYF,TGCGCCAGCACCTTACAGGGAGAAGAGACCCAGTACTTC
15,TRBJ2-7,.,TRBV5-1,.,CASSLVAGDPYEQYF,TGCGCCAGCAGCTTGGTGGCAGGTGACCCCTACGAGCAGTACTTC
17,TRBJ1-2,medium-sized,TRBV2,TRBD1,CASSELWGQKPNYGYTF,TGTGCCAGCAGTGAATTGTGGGGACAGAAACCTAACTATGGCTACACCTTC
16,TRBJ2-1,.,TRBV5-1,.,CASSLEGSGVGNEQFF,TGCGCCAGCAGCTTGGAAGGTAGCGGTGTAGGGAATGAGCAGTTCTTC
14,TRBJ1-2,.,TRBV5-5,.,CASSLGATDYGYTF,TGTGCCAGCAGCTTGGGGGCAACGGATTATGGCTACACCTTC
16,TRBJ2-7,.,TRBV11-2,.,CASSLVAHRDTYEQYF,TGTGCCAGCAGCTTAGTAGCTCACAGGGATACCTACGAGCAGTACTTC
16,TRBJ1-5,.,TRBV5-8,TRBD1,CASSPGTGGMNQPQHF,TGTGCCAGCAGCCCTGGGACAGGGGGCATGAATCAGCCCCAGCATTTT
15,TRBJ1-5,.,TRBV19,TRBD1,CASVLGQGSNQPQHF,TGTGCCAGTGTATTGGGACAGGGTAGCAATCAGCCCCAGCATTTT